A single sample is the source of the 8 T cell receptor beta chains below, sequenced in a study of cytomegalovirus exposure and HLA in healthy donors (dated by TCRdb to the late 2010s). The library was generated by the immunoSEQ multiplex PCR assay. Imported from immuneACCESS, the table was reduced by TCRdb to in-frame sequences with V and J called. These copies leave out some clones; in studies compared against another copy, an unresolved V gene accounts for under half, and the cause of the remainder is not known. This sample is represented by about 160,000 clones; around 88% of them were singletons. The ten largest clones add up to around 2.4% of the sample. Sequencing was carried out using PBMCs. Every receptor here comes from a woman aged 18 to 35 in good health and CMV-seronegative.

This clone has a single count. The J gene is TRBJ2-3, the V gene TRBV5-1, with 10 nucleotides matching TRBD1. This CDR3 is 18 amino acids long. CDR1 SGHRS and CDR2 YFSETQ come from the germline V gene. The V segment lost 1 base and the J segment 2 bases; nucleotides outside the gene matches: 10. CDR3 amino acids: CASSLLFTGTGVTDTQYF. In DNA, the CDR3 is TGCGCCAGCAGCTTGCTCTTCACCGGGACAGGGGTCACAGATACGCAGTATTTT.

This sequence joins TRBV5-4 and TRBJ1-1, with 7 nucleotides matching TRBD1. Germline V lookup: CDR1 SGHNT, CDR2 YYREEE (reference sequence). The CDR3 totals 14 residues. Trimming at V came to 4 bases and at J to 7 bases, leaving 10 bases not matched to a gene. The CDR3 loop reads CASSIGTAMLEAFF. The CDR3 nucleotides read TGTGCCAGCAGCATCGGGACAGCCATGCTTGAAGCTTTCTTT.

The rearrangement links TRBV7-6 to TRBJ1-1; maybe TRBD1 (5 bases). The CDR3 runs to 13 residues. Trimming shortened V by 3 bases and J by 1 base, and 6 bases separated the two germline ends. Germline V gene data show CDR1 as SGHVS and CDR2 as FNYEAQ. The CDR3 region is CASSLDTNTEAFF. The CDR3 bases are TGTGCCAGCAGCTTGGACACGAACACTGAAGCTTTCTTT.

This chain joins TRBV5-6 and TRBJ1-2; no definite D call. The CDR3 is 14 amino acids. Trimming took off 0 bases at V and 1 base at J, with 7 bases between the two ends. CDR1 and CDR2 from the germline V gene are SGHDT and YYEEEE. CDR3 in DNA: TGTGCCAGCAGCTTGGACGCCGGTAACTATGGCTACACCTTC. Protein sequence: CASSLDAGNYGYTF.

In its sample, this clone was seen once. The V gene is TRBV6-6, the J gene TRBJ2-1, with TRBD1 matching 7 bases. Trimming cost V 6 bases and J 6 bases; bases outside gene matches: 11. Germline CDR1 is MNHNY and CDR2 is SVGAGI (reference sequence). The CDR3 is made up of 15 amino acids. The CDR3 protein is CASSKRVGQVNEQFF. The CDR3 coding sequence is TGTGCCAGCAGCAAACGCGTCGGACAGGTCAATGAGCAGTTCTTC.

The J gene is TRBJ1-6, the V gene TRBV7-8; TRBD1 might be the D (6 bases). The CDR3 extends over 18 amino acids. CDR1 is SGHVS and CDR2 is FQNEAQ in the germline V gene. Trimming took off 2 bases at V and 4 bases at J, with 18 bases between the two ends. For the CDR3, the DNA is TGTGCCAGCAGCTTACTACCCAGGGGATCCCTATATAATTCACCCCTCCACTTT. It is translated as CASSLLPRGSLYNSPLHF.

V is TRBV6-5 and J is TRBJ2-1; TRBD1 aligns across 12 bases. The CDR3 runs to 14 residues. CDR1 is MNHEY, CDR2 SVGAGI, per germline. Unmatched junction bases numbered 3, after V lost 5 bases and J lost 7 bases. DNA of the CDR3: TGTGCCAGCAGTGGGGACAGGGGGCCGAATGAGCAGTTCTTC. It translates to CASSGDRGPNEQFF.

V and J are TRBV13 and TRBJ2-1, with TRBD2 matching over 10 bases. Germline V lookup: CDR1 PRHDT, CDR2 FYEKMQ (reference sequence). The CDR3 runs to 14 residues. V shed 5 bases and J 6 bases; nucleotides not matched to a gene: 4. This CDR3 reads CASSQLAGINEQFF. The CDR3 nucleotides are TGTGCCAGCAGCCAACTAGCGGGGATCAATGAGCAGTTCTTC.